This T cell receptor (beta chain) originates from a study of T-cell memory formation after mild COVID-19. Study details: For the most part, TCR clusters were specific to one donor. Study outcomes and limitations: A subset of responding clones appeared in pre-infection memory, suggesting cross-reactive memory joined.

This clonotype has ten or more counts. Its antigen is as yet unknown. Germline CDR1 LGHNA, CDR2 YNFKEQ. CDR3 length: 16 amino acids. Trimming removed 0 bases at V and 0 bases at J, with 11 bases between. 5'RACE, which relied on constant-segment primers, yielded TCR alpha and TCR beta cDNA libraries carrying sample barcodes and UMIs. TCRdb redid the calling of the 5' RACE reads with MiXCR, one entry per CDR3 protein. The sample records about 260,000 distinct CDR3 sequences, roughly 17% being singletons. The gene calls are TRBV4-2 and TRBJ1-1; D not certain. This receptor was taken from a young man who had mild COVID-19 (a few samples of this study predate the infection). Cell type and time point are not known. The sequencing input was PBMCs or a T cell subset sorted from them (not recorded which). The CDR3 sequence: CASSQEGFLLNTEAFF. As DNA, the CDR3 is TGTGCCAGCAGCCAAGAGGGTTTCCTCTTGAACACTGAAGCTTTCTTT.